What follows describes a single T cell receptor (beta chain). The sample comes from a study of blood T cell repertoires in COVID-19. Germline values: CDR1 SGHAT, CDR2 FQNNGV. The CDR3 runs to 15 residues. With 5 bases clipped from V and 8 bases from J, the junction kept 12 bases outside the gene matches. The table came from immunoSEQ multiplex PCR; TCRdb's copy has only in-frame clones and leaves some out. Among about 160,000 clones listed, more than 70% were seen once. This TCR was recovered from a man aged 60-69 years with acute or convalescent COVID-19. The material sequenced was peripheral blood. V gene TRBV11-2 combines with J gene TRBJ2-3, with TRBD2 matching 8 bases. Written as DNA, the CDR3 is TGTGCCAGCAGCCCCGCCACGGGGGGGCTAGGTACGCAGTATTTT. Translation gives CASSPATGGLGTQYF. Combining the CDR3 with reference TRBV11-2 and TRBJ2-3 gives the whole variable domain EAGVAQSPRYKIIEKRQSVAFWCNPISGHATLYWYQQILGQGPKLLIQFQNNGVVDDSQLPKDRFSAERLKGVDSTLKIQPAKLEDSAVYLCASSPATGGLGTQYFGPGTRLTVL.